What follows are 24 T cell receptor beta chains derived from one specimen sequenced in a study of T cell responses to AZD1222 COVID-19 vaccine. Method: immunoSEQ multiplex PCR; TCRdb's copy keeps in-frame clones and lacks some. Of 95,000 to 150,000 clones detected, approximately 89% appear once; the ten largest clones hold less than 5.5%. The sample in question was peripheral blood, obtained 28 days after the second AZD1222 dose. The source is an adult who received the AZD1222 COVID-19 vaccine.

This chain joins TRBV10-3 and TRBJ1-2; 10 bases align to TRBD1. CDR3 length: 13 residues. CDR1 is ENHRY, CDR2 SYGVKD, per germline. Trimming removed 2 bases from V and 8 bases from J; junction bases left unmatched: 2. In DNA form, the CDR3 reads TGTGCCATCAGTGAGGGACAGGGGGGCGGCTACACCTTC. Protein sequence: CAISEGQGGGYTF.

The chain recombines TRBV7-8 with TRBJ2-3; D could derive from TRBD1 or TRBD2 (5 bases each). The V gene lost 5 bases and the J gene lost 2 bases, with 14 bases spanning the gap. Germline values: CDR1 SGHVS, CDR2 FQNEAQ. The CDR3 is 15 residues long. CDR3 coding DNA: TGTGCCAGCAGCCCAGTAGGGACCAACACAGATACGCAGTATTTT. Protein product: CASSPVGTNTDTQYF.

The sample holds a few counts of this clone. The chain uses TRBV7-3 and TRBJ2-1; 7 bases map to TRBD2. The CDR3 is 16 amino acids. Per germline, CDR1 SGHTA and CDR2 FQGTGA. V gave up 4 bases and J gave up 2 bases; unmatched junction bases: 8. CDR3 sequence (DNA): TGTGCCAGCAGCTATCCACCCAGCGGGGCCTACAATGAGCAGTTCTTC. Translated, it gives CASSYPPSGAYNEQFF.

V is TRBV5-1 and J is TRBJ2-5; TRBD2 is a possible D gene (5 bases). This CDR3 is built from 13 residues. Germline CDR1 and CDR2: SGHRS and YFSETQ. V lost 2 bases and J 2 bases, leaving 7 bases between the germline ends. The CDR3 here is CASSFRTQETQYF. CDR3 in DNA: TGCGCCAGCAGCTTTCGGACTCAAGAGACCCAGTACTTC.

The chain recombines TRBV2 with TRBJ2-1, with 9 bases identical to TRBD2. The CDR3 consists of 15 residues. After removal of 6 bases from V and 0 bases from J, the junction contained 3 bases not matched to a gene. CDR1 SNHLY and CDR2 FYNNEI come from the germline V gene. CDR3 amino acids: CASRPTSGSYNEQFF. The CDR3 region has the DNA TGTGCCAGCAGACCGACTAGCGGCTCCTACAATGAGCAGTTCTTC. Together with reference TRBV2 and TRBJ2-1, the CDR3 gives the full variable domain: EPEVTQTPSHQVTQMGQEVILRCVPISNHLYFYWYRQILGQKVEFLVSFYNNEISEKSEIFDDQFSVERPDGSNFTLKIRSTKLEDSAMYFCASRPTSGSYNEQFFGPGTRLTVL.

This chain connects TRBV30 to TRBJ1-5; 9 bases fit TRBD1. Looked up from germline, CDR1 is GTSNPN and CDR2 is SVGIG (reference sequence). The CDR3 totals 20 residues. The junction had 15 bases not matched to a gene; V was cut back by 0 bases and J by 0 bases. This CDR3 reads CAWSVGPPGTGTYSNQPQHF. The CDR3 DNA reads TGTGCCTGGAGTGTAGGCCCCCCCGGGACAGGGACATATAGCAATCAGCCCCAGCATTTT.

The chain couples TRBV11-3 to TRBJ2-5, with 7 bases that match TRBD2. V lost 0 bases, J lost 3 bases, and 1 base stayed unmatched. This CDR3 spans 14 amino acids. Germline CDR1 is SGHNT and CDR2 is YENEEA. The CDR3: CASSLDRGEETQYF. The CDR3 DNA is TGTGCCAGCAGCTTAGATCGGGGGGAAGAGACCCAGTACTTC.

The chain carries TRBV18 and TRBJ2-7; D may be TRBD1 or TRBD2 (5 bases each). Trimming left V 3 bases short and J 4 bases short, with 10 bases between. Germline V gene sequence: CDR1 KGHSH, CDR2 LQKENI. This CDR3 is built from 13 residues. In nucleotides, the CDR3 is TGTGCCAGCTCACCGGCAGGGAGTTACGAGCAGTACTTC. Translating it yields CASSPAGSYEQYF.

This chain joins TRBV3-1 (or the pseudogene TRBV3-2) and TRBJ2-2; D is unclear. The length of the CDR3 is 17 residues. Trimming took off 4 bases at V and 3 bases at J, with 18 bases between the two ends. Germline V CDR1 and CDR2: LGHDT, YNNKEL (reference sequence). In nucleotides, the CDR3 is TGTGCCAGCAGCCCCCGCGAAATGAAGGGCGACACCGGGGAGCTGTTTTTT. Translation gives CASSPREMKGDTGELFF.

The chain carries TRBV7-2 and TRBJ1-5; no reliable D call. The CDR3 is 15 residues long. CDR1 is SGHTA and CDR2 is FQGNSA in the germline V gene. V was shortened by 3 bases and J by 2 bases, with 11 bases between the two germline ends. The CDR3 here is CASSFAGVGNQPQHF. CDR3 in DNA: TGTGCCAGCAGCTTCGCAGGTGTGGGCAATCAGCCCCAGCATTTT.

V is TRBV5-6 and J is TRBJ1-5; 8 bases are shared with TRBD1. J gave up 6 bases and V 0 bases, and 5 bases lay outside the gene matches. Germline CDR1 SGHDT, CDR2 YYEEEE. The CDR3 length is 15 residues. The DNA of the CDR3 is TGTGCCAGCAGCTTGGGAGGCAGGGGGCTTCAGCCCCAGCATTTT. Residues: CASSLGGRGLQPQHF.

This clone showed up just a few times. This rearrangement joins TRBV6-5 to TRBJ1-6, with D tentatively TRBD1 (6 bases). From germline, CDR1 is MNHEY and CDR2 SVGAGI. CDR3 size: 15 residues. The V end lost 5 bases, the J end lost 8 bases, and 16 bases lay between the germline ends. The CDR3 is CASSPGQPPYSPLHF. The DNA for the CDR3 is TGTGCCAGCAGTCCAGGACAGCCACCTTATTCACCCCTCCACTTT.

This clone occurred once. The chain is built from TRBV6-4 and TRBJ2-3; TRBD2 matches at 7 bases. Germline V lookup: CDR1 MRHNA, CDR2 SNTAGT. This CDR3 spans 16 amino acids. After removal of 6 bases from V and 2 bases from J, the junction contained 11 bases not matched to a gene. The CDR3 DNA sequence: TGTGCCAGCAGCCGCGGGGCTAGCGGCTACACAGATACGCAGTATTTT. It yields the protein CASSRGASGYTDTQYF.

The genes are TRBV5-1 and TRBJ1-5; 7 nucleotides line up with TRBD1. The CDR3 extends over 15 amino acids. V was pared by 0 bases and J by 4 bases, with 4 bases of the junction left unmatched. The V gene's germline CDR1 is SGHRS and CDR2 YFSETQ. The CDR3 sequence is CASSLAGQRNQPQHF. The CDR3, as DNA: TGCGCCAGCAGCTTGGCGGGACAGAGGAATCAGCCCCAGCATTTT.

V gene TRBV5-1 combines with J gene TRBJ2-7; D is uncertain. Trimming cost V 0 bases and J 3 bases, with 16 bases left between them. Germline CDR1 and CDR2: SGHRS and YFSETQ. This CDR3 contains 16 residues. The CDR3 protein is CASSLAARDGFYEQYF. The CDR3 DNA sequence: TGCGCCAGCAGCTTGGCCGCCAGAGACGGGTTCTACGAGCAGTACTTC.

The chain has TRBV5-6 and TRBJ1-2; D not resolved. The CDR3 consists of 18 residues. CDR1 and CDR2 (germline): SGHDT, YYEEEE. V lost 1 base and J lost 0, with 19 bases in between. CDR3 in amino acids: CASSLRFGRVGANYGYTF. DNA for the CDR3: TGTGCCAGCAGCTTGAGATTCGGGCGGGTTGGCGCTAACTATGGCTACACCTTC.

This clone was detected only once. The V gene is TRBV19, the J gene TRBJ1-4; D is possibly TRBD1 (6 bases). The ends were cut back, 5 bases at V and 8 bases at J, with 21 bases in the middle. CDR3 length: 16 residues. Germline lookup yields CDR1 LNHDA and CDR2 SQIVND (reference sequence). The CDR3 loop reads CASSGQPQGSGEKLFF. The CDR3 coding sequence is TGTGCCAGTAGTGGACAACCTCAGGGGAGCGGCGAAAAACTGTTTTTT.

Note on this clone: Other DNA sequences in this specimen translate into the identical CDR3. As DNA, the CDR3 is TGTGCCAGCAGCCTGACAGGGGGGGGCACTGAAGCTTTCTTT. This codes for CASSLTGGGTEAFF. The gene calls are TRBV3-1 (or the pseudogene TRBV3-2) and TRBJ1-1, with 9 bases lining up with TRBD1. Looked up from germline, CDR1 is LGHDT and CDR2 is YNNKEL (reference sequence). This CDR3 region has 14 residues. With V trimmed by 4 bases and J by 4 bases, 4 bases remained unmatched.

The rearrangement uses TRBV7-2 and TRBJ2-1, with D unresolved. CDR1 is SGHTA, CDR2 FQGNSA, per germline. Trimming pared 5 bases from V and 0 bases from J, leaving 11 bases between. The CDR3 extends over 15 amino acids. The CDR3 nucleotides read TGTGCCAGCAGCGTCAGCGTGAGCTCCTACAATGAGCAGTTCTTC. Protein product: CASSVSVSSYNEQFF.

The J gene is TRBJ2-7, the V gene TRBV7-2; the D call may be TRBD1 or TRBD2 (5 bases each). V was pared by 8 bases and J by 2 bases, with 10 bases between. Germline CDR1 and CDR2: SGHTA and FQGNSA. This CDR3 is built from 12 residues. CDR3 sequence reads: CASAGTPYEQYF. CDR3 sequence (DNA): TGTGCCAGCGCCGGGACCCCCTACGAGCAGTACTTC.

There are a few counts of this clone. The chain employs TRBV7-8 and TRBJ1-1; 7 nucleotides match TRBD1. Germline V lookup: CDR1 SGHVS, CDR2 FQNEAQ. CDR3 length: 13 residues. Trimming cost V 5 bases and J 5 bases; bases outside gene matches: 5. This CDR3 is CASSRQGKTEAFF. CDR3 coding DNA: TGTGCCAGCAGCCGACAGGGTAAGACTGAAGCTTTCTTT.

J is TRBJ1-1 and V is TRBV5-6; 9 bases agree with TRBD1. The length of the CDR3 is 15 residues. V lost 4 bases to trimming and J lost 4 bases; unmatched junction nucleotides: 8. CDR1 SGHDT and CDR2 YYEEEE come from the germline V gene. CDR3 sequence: CASSVWTGEGTEAFF. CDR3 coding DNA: TGTGCCAGCAGCGTATGGACAGGGGAGGGCACTGAAGCTTTCTTT.

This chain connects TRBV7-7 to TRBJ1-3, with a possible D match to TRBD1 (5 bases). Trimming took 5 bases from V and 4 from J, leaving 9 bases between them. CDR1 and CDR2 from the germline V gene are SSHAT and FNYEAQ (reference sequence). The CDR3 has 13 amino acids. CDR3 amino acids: CASSQGSGNTIYF. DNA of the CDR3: TGTGCCAGCAGCCAGGGTTCCGGAAACACCATATATTTT.

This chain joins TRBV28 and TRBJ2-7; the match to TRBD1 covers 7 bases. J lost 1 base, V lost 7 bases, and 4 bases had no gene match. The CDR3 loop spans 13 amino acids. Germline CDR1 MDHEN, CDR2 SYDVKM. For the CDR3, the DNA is TGTGCCAGCATCCTACAGGGGTCCTACGAGCAGTACTTC. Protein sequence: CASILQGSYEQYF.